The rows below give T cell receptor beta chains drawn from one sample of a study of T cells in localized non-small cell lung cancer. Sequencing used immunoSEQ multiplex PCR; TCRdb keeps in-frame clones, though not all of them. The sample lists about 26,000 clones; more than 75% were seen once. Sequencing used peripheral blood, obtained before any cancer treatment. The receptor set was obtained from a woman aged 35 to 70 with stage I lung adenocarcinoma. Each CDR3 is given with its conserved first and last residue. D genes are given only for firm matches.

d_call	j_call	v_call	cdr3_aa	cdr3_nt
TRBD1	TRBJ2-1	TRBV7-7	CASSFEGGRDEQFF	TGTGCCAGCAGCTTTGAAGGGGGCAGGGATGAGCAGTTCTTC
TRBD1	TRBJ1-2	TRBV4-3	CASSPRTGAGYTF	TGCGCCAGCAGCCCCCGGACAGGGGCTGGCTACACCTTC
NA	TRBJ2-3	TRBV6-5	CASSSTAQLPTDTQYF	TGTGCCAGCAGTTCAACGGCCCAGCTACCCACAGATACGCAGTATTTT
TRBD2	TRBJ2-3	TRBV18	CASSPITSVMQDTQYF	TGTGCCAGCTCACCAATCACTAGCGTCATGCAAGATACGCAGTATTTT
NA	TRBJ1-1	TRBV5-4	CASSREGGAANEAFF	TGTGCCAGCAGCCGAGAGGGGGGGGCCGCTAATGAAGCTTTCTTT
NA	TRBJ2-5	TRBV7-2	CASSLEQGRAETQYF	TGTGCCAGCAGCTTAGAGCAGGGGCGCGCCGAGACCCAGTACTTC
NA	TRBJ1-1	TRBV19	CASSIPGINTEAFF	TGTGCCAGTAGTATCCCGGGGATTAACACTGAAGCTTTCTTT
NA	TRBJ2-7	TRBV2	CASSEALLGYEQYF	TGTGCCAGCAGTGAAGCGCTTCTGGGGTACGAGCAGTACTTC
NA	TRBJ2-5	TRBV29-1	CSVEPPTHQETQYF	TGCAGCGTTGAGCCGCCGACACACCAAGAGACCCAGTACTTC
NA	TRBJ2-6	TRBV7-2	CASSLYGRSGANVLTF	TGTGCCAGCAGCTTATATGGTCGATCTGGGGCCAACGTCCTGACTTTC
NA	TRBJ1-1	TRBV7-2	CASSPHMNTEAFF	TGTGCCAGCAGCCCCCACATGAACACTGAAGCTTTCTTT
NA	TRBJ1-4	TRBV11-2	CASSLTMVATNEKLFF	TGTGCCAGCAGCCTAACTATGGTTGCAACTAATGAAAAACTGTTTTTT
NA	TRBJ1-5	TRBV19	CASSPGTGNQPQHF	TGTGCCAGTAGCCCAGGGACGGGAAATCAGCCCCAGCATTTT
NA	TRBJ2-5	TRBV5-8	CASRPLEMETQYF	TGTGCCAGCAGGCCCCTAGAAATGGAGACCCAGTACTTC
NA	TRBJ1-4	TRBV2	CASRPDKYVEKLFF	TGTGCCAGCAGGCCGGACAAGTACGTTGAAAAACTGTTTTTT
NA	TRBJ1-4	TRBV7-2	CASSPDTFANEKLFF	TGTGCCAGCAGCCCTGACACCTTCGCTAATGAAAAACTGTTTTTT
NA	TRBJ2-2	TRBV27	CASSLSWVPGELFF	TGTGCCAGCAGTTTAAGCTGGGTTCCCGGGGAGCTGTTTTTT
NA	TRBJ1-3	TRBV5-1	CASSAVGDTIYF	TGCGCCAGCAGCGCGGTCGGGGACACCATATATTTT
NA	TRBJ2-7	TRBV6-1	CASSEGSLYEQYF	TGTGCCAGCAGTGAGGGGTCCCTCTACGAGCAGTACTTC
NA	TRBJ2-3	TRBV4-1	CASSQAVLTGSTDTQYF	TGCGCCAGCAGCCAAGCCGTTCTTACGGGGAGCACAGATACGCAGTATTTT
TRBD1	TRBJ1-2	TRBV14	CASSQVGQGVGTF	TGTGCCAGCAGCCAAGTGGGACAGGGGGTGGGGACCTTC
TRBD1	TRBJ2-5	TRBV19	CASSTTGTGDPQYF	TGTGCCAGTAGTACCACCGGGACAGGGGACCCCCAGTACTTC
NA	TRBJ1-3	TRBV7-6	CASRDTSGTGNTIYF	TGTGCCAGCAGGGATACATCGGGCACCGGAAACACCATATATTTT
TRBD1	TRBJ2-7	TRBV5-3	CARSLGGGAIEQYF	TGTGCCAGAAGCTTGGGAGGGGGCGCAATCGAGCAGTACTTC